This entry lists 6 T cell receptor beta chains sequenced from one sample in a study of a mutant IDH1 vaccine in newly diagnosed glioma. Produced via immunoSEQ multiplex PCR; TCRdb's table is partial and in-frame only. The table includes roughly 34,000 clones, roughly 50% detected once. Their antigen targets remain unknown. Time point in this sample: week 5, during vaccination. In every dose of vaccine, 300 ug of mutant IDH1 20-mer peptide was given alongside topical imiquimod. Sequencing was performed on PBMCs, taken from a glioma patient whose treatment included an IDH1 peptide vaccine. The receptors derive from a woman younger than 30 with glioma.

The V gene is TRBV5-8, the J gene TRBJ2-5; TRBD2 agrees at 13 bases. From germline, CDR1 is SGHTS and CDR2 YDEGEE. The CDR3 is 20 residues long. V shed 0 bases and J 3 bases; nucleotides not matched to a gene: 14. This CDR3 is CASSLEKGLAGVNREETQYF. Here the CDR3 DNA reads TGTGCCAGCAGCTTGGAAAAAGGACTAGCGGGAGTTAACCGGGAAGAGACCCAGTACTTC.

Only a few counts were recorded for this clone. The V call is TRBV14, the J call TRBJ1-2; no firm D call. Germline assignment: CDR1 SGHDN and CDR2 FVKESK. There are 12 residues in the CDR3. V dropped 4 bases and J dropped 2 bases, with 5 bases sitting between them. CDR3 in DNA: TGTGCCAGCAGCCGAGACAACTATGGCTACACCTTC. Protein sequence: CASSRDNYGYTF.

The rearrangement joins TRBV4-3 to TRBJ2-3; 9 nucleotides align to TRBD2. The germline gives CDR1 LGHNA, CDR2 YSLEER. The CDR3 is made up of 15 amino acids. V lost 5 bases and J lost 5; bases outside the gene matches: 8. For the CDR3, the DNA is TGCGCCAGCAGCTATAGCGGGGGTCCGGGAGATACGCAGTATTTT. Amino acid sequence: CASSYSGGPGDTQYF.

The chain carries TRBV5-4 and TRBJ2-3; a weak D match, TRBD2 (5 bases). Trimming cost V 4 bases and J 2 bases, with 8 bases left between them. Per the germline V gene, CDR1 is SGHNT and CDR2 is YYREEE (reference sequence). CDR3 size: 13 residues. The CDR3 sequence: CASSVDYTDTQYF. The DNA of the CDR3 is TGTGCCAGCAGCGTTGACTACACAGATACGCAGTATTTT.

The chain carries TRBV28 and TRBJ1-1, with D tentatively TRBD1 (5 bases). Between the trimmed V and J ends, which lost 2 bases and 1 base, there was a span of 11 bases. This CDR3 comprises 15 residues. Germline V CDR1 and CDR2: MDHEN, SYDVKM. The CDR3 nucleotides read TGTGCCAGCAGTTTAAGTCTGGGGCGGAACACTGAAGCTTTCTTT. This encodes CASSLSLGRNTEAFF.

The gene calls are TRBV29-1 and TRBJ2-7, with D tentatively TRBD1 (6 bases). From germline, CDR1 is SQVTM and CDR2 ANQGSEA. V dropped 3 bases and J dropped 4 bases, with 16 bases sitting between them. This CDR3 spans 14 amino acids. CDR3 nucleotides: TGCAGCGTTGAGAAGTGGCAGGGGTCTTACGAGCAGTACTTC. This codes for CSVEKWQGSYEQYF.